The T cell receptor beta chain described here comes from a study of T cells in women clearing cervical HPV infection. Clones were read by immunoSEQ multiplex PCR, and TCRdb kept only the in-frame ones, dropping some. This table holds around 30,000 clones. Germline loops: CDR1 DFQATT, CDR2 SNEGSKA (reference sequence). The CDR3 spans 14 residues. V was pared by 2 bases and J by 5 bases, with 8 bases of the junction left unmatched. About this clone itself: The read halts 3 residues ahead of the CDR3 end, with the missing end drawn from the germline J gene.

Sequenced: blood buffy coat. The chain links TRBV20-1 to TRBJ2-5; 7 positions match TRBD1. This clonotype originated in a woman aged 18 to 75 with a cervical HPV16 infection that either progressed to CIN3+ or cleared (not recorded which). The CDR3 bases that were read are TGCAGTGCTAGACGGCGAGGGGGCAGTGAGACC. It encodes CSARRRGGSET. The whole CDR3 reads CSARRRGGSETQYF.